These T cell receptor beta chains were read from a single sample in a study of CD4 T cells in relation to SARS-CoV-2 and coronaviruses. Produced via immunoSEQ multiplex PCR; TCRdb's table is partial and in-frame only. The sample lists about 65,000 clones, about 89% occurring once. Sequencing input: memory CD4+ T cells from PBMCs. These receptors originate from a human donor in good health. CDR3s include the opening cysteine and the closing phenylalanine or tryptophan. D genes are given only for firm matches. Size is stated for part of the rows, as once, few or many counts, or as a class when the clone is expanded.

len,j_gene,abundance,d_gene,v_gene,CDR3aa,CDR3nt
15,TRBJ2-2,-,TRBD2,TRBV4-2,CASSQGSGSTGELFF,TGTGCCAGCAGCCAAGGGAGCGGGAGTACCGGGGAGCTGTTTTTT
17,TRBJ1-2,-,TRBD1,TRBV4-1,CASSQDAGTGGDYGYTF,TGCGCCAGCAGCCAAGATGCCGGGACAGGGGGCGACTATGGCTACACCTTC
14,TRBJ2-1,-,-,TRBV18,CASSPTRTRLDLFF,TGTGCCAGCTCACCAACTCGGACTCGACTGGATTTGTTCTTC
16,TRBJ2-7,-,-,TRBV7-2,CASSADEGGGSYEQYF,TGTGCCAGCAGCGCCGACGAGGGGGGGGGTTCCTACGAGCAGTACTTC
13,TRBJ2-3,-,-,TRBV5-1,CASGPVREDTQYF,TGCGCCAGTGGCCCGGTGCGGGAAGATACGCAGTATTTT
17,TRBJ1-2,-,TRBD1,TRBV5-1,CASSLVGQGGWDNGYTF,TGCGCCAGCAGCTTGGTGGGGCAGGGGGGTTGGGACAATGGCTACACCTTC
14,TRBJ1-2,-,TRBD1,TRBV7-2,CASSLEGQVYGYTF,TGTGCCAGCAGCTTAGAGGGACAGGTCTATGGCTACACCTTC
14,TRBJ2-3,-,-,TRBV2,CASSWTAVTDTQYF,TGTGCCAGCAGCTGGACAGCTGTCACAGATACGCAGTATTTT
13,TRBJ2-3,-,-,TRBV9,CASSVAEGVTQYF,TGTGCCAGCAGCGTCGCGGAAGGGGTAACGCAGTATTTT
14,TRBJ1-2,once,-,TRBV6-1,CASIRMLGQDGYTF,TGTGCCAGCATACGTATGCTCGGTCAGGATGGCTACACCTTC
15,TRBJ2-5,-,-,TRBV7-8,CASSLDPRAQETQYF,TGTGCCAGCAGCTTAGACCCCAGGGCTCAAGAGACCCAGTACTTC
15,TRBJ1-4,-,TRBD1,TRBV7-7,CASSLTGTGNEKLFF,TGTGCTAGCAGCTTAACCGGGACAGGGAATGAAAAACTGTTTTTT
13,TRBJ1-5,-,-,TRBV5-1,CASRRGSNQPQHF,TGCGCCAGCAGGCGGGGTAGCAATCAGCCCCAGCATTTT
17,TRBJ2-2,-,-,TRBV7-7,CASSRVPPGANTGELFF,TGTGCTAGCAGCCGAGTTCCGCCCGGAGCGAACACCGGGGAGCTGTTTTTT
15,TRBJ2-3,-,TRBD1,TRBV13,CASSLDQGATDTQYF,TGTGCCAGCAGCTTAGATCAGGGGGCCACAGATACGCAGTATTTT
14,TRBJ1-2,-,-,TRBV7-2,CASSPQWGIYGYTF,TGTGCCAGCAGCCCGCAGTGGGGTATCTATGGCTACACCTTC
17,TRBJ2-3,-,-,TRBV5-1,CASSLGVVGMLTDTQYF,TGCGCCAGCAGCTTGGGTGTGGTGGGGATGCTCACAGATACGCAGTATTTT
13,TRBJ1-1,-,-,TRBV2,CASSQSGNTEAFF,TGTGCCAGCTCCCAAAGTGGGAACACTGAAGCTTTCTTT
13,TRBJ2-5,-,-,TRBV3-1/TRBV3-2,CASSLGTQETQYF,TGTGCCAGCAGCCTTGGGACCCAAGAGACCCAGTACTTC
13,TRBJ1-5,-,-,TRBV7-2,CASSLYRNQPQHF,TGTGCCAGCAGCTTATACAGGAATCAGCCCCAGCATTTT
14,TRBJ2-5,once,TRBD2,TRBV7-3,CASSFSSGGETQYF,TGTGCCAGCAGCTTCTCTAGCGGAGGGGAGACCCAGTACTTC
14,TRBJ2-5,-,TRBD1,TRBV5-1,CASRSGTGEETQYF,TGCGCCAGCAGATCCGGGACAGGGGAAGAGACCCAGTACTTC
14,TRBJ1-1,-,-,TRBV19,CASSIESGRAEAFF,TGTGCCAGTAGTATAGAGTCGGGTCGGGCTGAAGCTTTCTTT
14,TRBJ2-7,-,-,TRBV5-1,CASSLRTPSYEQYF,TGCGCCAGCAGCTTAAGGACCCCTTCCTACGAGCAGTACTTC
17,TRBJ1-3,-,-,TRBV11-2,CASSLVVGPVSGNTIYF,TGTGCCAGCAGCTTAGTAGTAGGACCGGTCTCTGGAAACACCATATATTTT
11,TRBJ2-6,-,-,TRBV2,CASRGANVLTF,TGTGCCAGCAGGGGGGCCAACGTCCTGACTTTC
17,TRBJ2-7,-,TRBD1,TRBV3-1/TRBV3-2,CASSQEISGQGAYEQYF,TGTGCCAGCAGCCAAGAAATTTCTGGACAGGGGGCGTACGAGCAGTACTTC
13,TRBJ2-1,-,-,TRBV7-9,CASSVNSYNEQFF,TGTGCCAGCAGCGTAAACTCCTACAATGAGCAGTTCTTC
14,TRBJ1-6,-,-,TRBV19,CASMKGTNNSPLHF,TGTGCCAGTATGAAGGGTACGAATAATTCACCCCTCCACTTT
18,TRBJ1-2,-,TRBD1,TRBV27,CASSFLPIEQQGSGGYTF,TGTGCCAGCAGTTTCCTCCCGATAGAACAACAGGGGTCGGGGGGCTACACCTTC
15,TRBJ2-7,-,-,TRBV19,CASSIPGTAYYEQYF,TGTGCCAGTAGTATCCCCGGGACGGCGTACTACGAGCAGTACTTC
12,TRBJ2-5,-,-,TRBV5-5,CASAQTQETQYF,TGTGCCAGCGCGCAGACCCAAGAGACCCAGTACTTC
15,TRBJ1-1,-,-,TRBV29-1,CSVEDLWYENTEAFF,TGCAGCGTTGAAGATCTTTGGTATGAGAACACTGAAGCTTTCTTT
14,TRBJ1-2,-,TRBD1,TRBV24-1,CATSDPTGGDGYTF,TGTGCCACCAGTGATCCTACAGGGGGAGACGGCTACACCTTC
15,TRBJ1-1,-,-,TRBV18,CASSPQPTGYQEAFF,TGTGCCAGCTCACCACAGCCAACGGGATATCAAGAAGCTTTCTTT
12,TRBJ2-4,once,-,TRBV12-3/TRBV12-4,CASSFVGNIQYF,TGTGCCAGCAGTTTTGTAGGGAACATTCAGTACTTC
15,TRBJ1-4,once,TRBD1,TRBV5-4,CASSLAKGAHEKLFF,TGTGCCAGCAGCTTGGCGAAGGGGGCGCATGAAAAACTGTTTTTT
15,TRBJ2-7,-,TRBD2,TRBV5-1,CASSSLLGGGYEQYF,TGCGCCAGCAGCTCCCTACTCGGGGGGGGCTACGAGCAGTACTTC
15,TRBJ1-5,-,TRBD1,TRBV7-8,CASSWDREINQPQHF,TGTGCCAGCAGCTGGGACAGGGAGATAAATCAGCCCCAGCATTTT
15,TRBJ2-5,-,-,TRBV25-1,CASSTPGTNQETQYF,TGTGCCAGCAGTACGCCCGGGACAAACCAAGAGACCCAGTACTTC
18,TRBJ2-3,-,-,TRBV5-4,CASSQRRGLGGVTDTQYF,TGTGCCAGCAGCCAAAGAAGGGGGTTAGGGGGGGTGACAGATACGCAGTATTTT
17,TRBJ2-1,-,-,TRBV5-1,CASSLDRVGVGGNEQFF,TGCGCCAGCAGCTTGGATCGGGTTGGGGTTGGGGGGAATGAGCAGTTCTTC
14,TRBJ2-7,-,-,TRBV19,CASSRTEVPYEQYF,TGTGCCAGTAGCCGGACGGAGGTTCCCTACGAGCAGTACTTC